Each of the 8 T cell receptor beta chains below was sequenced from the same sample in a study of preoperative IRX-2 immunotherapy in early breast cancer. Profiling relied on immunoSEQ multiplex PCR, and the TCRdb table lists in-frame clones only, not all of them. The table lists 28,000 or so clones, roughly 89% of them singletons. Treatment meaning: preoperative locoregional IRX-2 cytokine immunotherapy. The sample was gathered from a patient treated with IRX-2 immunotherapy. The origin of the receptors is a human donor with breast cancer.

A few counts support this clone. J is TRBJ2-5 and V is TRBV7-2; D is ambiguous. V was clipped by 5 bases and J by 1 base, with 14 bases between them. The CDR3 runs to 15 residues. Germline-derived CDR1 and CDR2 are SGHTA and FQGNSA. In nucleotides, the CDR3 is TGTGCCAGCAGCGCCTCGGGCCGGCTCCAAGAGACCCAGTACTTC. Protein sequence: CASSASGRLQETQYF.

The chain recombines TRBV19 with TRBJ2-2; D is perhaps TRBD1 or TRBD2 (5 bases each). Germline V gene sequence: CDR1 LNHDA, CDR2 SQIVND (reference sequence). Trimming left V 6 bases short and J 4 bases short, with 15 bases between. The CDR3 is 15 amino acids. CDR3 in amino acids: CASRLLGDPTGELFF. The CDR3 DNA reads as TGTGCCAGTAGGCTCCTAGGGGACCCCACCGGGGAGCTGTTTTTT.

The chain links TRBV5-1 to TRBJ2-2; D might be TRBD1 or TRBD2, each matching 6 bases. Trimming took 6 bases from V and 8 from J, leaving 14 bases between them. CDR1 is SGHRS and CDR2 is YFSETQ in the germline V gene. This CDR3 is 13 amino acids long. CDR3 nucleotide sequence: TGCGCCAGCACAGAGCAGGGGACTGGGGAGCTGTTTTTT. Amino acid sequence: CASTEQGTGELFF.

This chain links TRBV28 with TRBJ2-2; TRBD1 matches at 7 bases. The CDR3 has 15 amino acids. Germline trimming cut 7 bases from V and 1 base from J; bases unmatched to any gene: 6. Germline values: CDR1 MDHEN, CDR2 SYDVKM. CDR3 sequence reads: CASITQGENTGELFF. The CDR3, as DNA: TGTGCCAGCATCACCCAGGGGGAGAACACCGGGGAGCTGTTTTTT.

The gene calls are TRBV27 and TRBJ2-5; 11 bases are shared with TRBD2. V lost 5 bases and J lost 1; bases outside the gene matches: 6. CDR1 and CDR2 (germline): MNHEY, SMNVEV (reference sequence). CDR3 size: 16 residues. Here the CDR3 DNA reads TGTGCCAGCAGTCCGAGACTAGCGGGGTCCCAAGAGACCCAGTACTTC. Protein: CASSPRLAGSQETQYF.

The V and J genes are TRBV5-4 and TRBJ2-6; no reliable D call. Trimming shortened V by 0 bases and J by 3 bases, and 4 bases separated the two germline ends. Germline values: CDR1 SGHNT, CDR2 YYREEE (reference sequence). The CDR3 runs 14 residues. CDR3 sequence: CASSLADGANVLTF. The DNA of the CDR3 is TGTGCCAGCAGCTTGGCCGATGGGGCCAACGTCCTGACTTTC.

The V and J genes are TRBV19 and TRBJ1-1; D remains ambiguous. This CDR3 region has 14 residues. Germline V gene lookup returns CDR1 LNHDA and CDR2 SQIVND (reference sequence). V was trimmed by 5 bases and J by 0 bases, leaving 10 bases between them. The CDR3 here is CASSYDGVNTEAFF. The CDR3 DNA is TGTGCCAGTAGTTATGACGGAGTGAACACTGAAGCTTTCTTT.

This chain joins TRBV5-1 and TRBJ2-5, with D unresolved. In germline, CDR1 is SGHRS, CDR2 YFSETQ. The CDR3 is made up of 15 amino acids. The germline V and J ends were trimmed by 0 bases and 1 base, with 10 bases remaining between them. This CDR3 reads CASSLEGGIQETQYF. Here the CDR3 DNA reads TGCGCCAGCAGCTTGGAGGGCGGAATCCAAGAGACCCAGTACTTC.